This entry lists 8 T cell receptor beta chains sequenced from one sample in a study of T cell changes during pregnancy in multiple sclerosis. Measured with immunoSEQ multiplex PCR; TCRdb has only the in-frame clones, and not every one. Of around 65,000 clones in the sample, more than 75% were seen once. This sample comprised peripheral blood, obtained in the first trimester of pregnancy. Source of these receptors: a female donor in good health, enrolled as a control in a pregnancy study.

The genes are TRBV5-6 and TRBJ1-1, with D perhaps TRBD1 (6 bases). V was trimmed by 4 bases and J by 5 bases, leaving 18 bases between them. This CDR3 is 15 amino acids long. CDR1 is SGHDT, CDR2 YYEEEE, per germline. CDR3 residues: CASSPVQGGGTEAFF. Here the CDR3 DNA reads TGTGCCAGCAGCCCAGTACAGGGAGGGGGAACTGAAGCTTTCTTT.

The chain has TRBV7-8 and TRBJ1-4; D call uncertain. The V and J ends lost 1 base and 12 bases respectively, with 9 bases between them. Germline V CDR1 and CDR2: SGHVS, FQNEAQ. The CDR3 spans 12 residues. CDR3 region: CASSLGLEELFF. CDR3 nucleotide sequence: TGTGCCAGCAGCTTAGGGCTCGAGGAACTGTTTTTT.

For the CDR3, the DNA is TGTGCCAGCAGCGTAGGAGGAGCGGGGGCGGTCGAGCAGTACTTC. Encoded protein: CASSVGGAGAVEQYF. The gene calls are TRBV9 and TRBJ2-7, with 8 bases that match TRBD2. After removal of 0 bases from V and 6 bases from J, the junction contained 8 bases not matched to a gene. The CDR3 covers 15 residues. Germline V CDR1 and CDR2: SGDLS, YYNGEE.

This chain uses TRBV19 with TRBJ1-5, with D possibly matching TRBD1 (5 bases). The CDR3 is 16 residues long. Germline V lookup: CDR1 LNHDA, CDR2 SQIVND (reference sequence). V was pared by 0 bases and J by 5 bases, with 14 bases between. The CDR3 coding sequence is TGTGCCAGTAGTATAGATCGGGGGGTAAGCGATCAGCCCCAGCATTTT. Translating it yields CASSIDRGVSDQPQHF.

The rearrangement links TRBV6-5 to TRBJ2-2; tentatively, D is TRBD2 (5 bases). The CDR3 has 12 residues. Trimming pared 7 bases from V and 6 bases from J, leaving 9 bases between. Germline lookup yields CDR1 MNHEY and CDR2 SVGAGI. The CDR3 bases are TGTGCCAGCACCCGAGCGGCCGGGGAGCTGTTTTTT. It is translated as CASTRAAGELFF.

This clone was counted between two and nine times. This chain connects TRBV18 to TRBJ2-2, with 7 bases that match TRBD1. Trimming at V came to 6 bases and at J to 6 bases, leaving 1 base not matched to a gene. This CDR3 region has 12 residues. The germline V gene encodes CDR1 KGHSH and CDR2 LQKENI. The CDR3 nucleotides read TGTGCCAGCTCTGACAGGGCCGGGGAGCTGTTTTTT. This gives the protein CASSDRAGELFF. Complete variable domain (other parts from reference TRBV18 and TRBJ2-2): NAGVMQNPRHLVRRRGQEARLRCSPMKGHSHVYWYRQLPEEGLKFMVYLQKENIIDESGMPKERFSAEFPKEGPSILRIQQVVRGDSAAYFCASSDRAGELFFGEGSRLTVL.

This chain joins TRBV6-1 and TRBJ2-3, with D unclear. The V gene lost 0 bases and the J gene lost 2 bases, with 9 bases spanning the gap. This CDR3 comprises 15 residues. From germline, CDR1 is MNHNS and CDR2 SASEGT. The CDR3 DNA reads TGTGCCAGCAGTGAAGCGGGCTATGTCACAGATACGCAGTATTTT. It encodes CASSEAGYVTDTQYF.

CDR3 sequence (DNA): TGTGCCACCTCAAGGGAGGTTTCGGGGAAGATTATGAACACTGAAGCTTTCTTT. This gives the protein CATSREVSGKIMNTEAFF. The chain recombines TRBV7-9 with TRBJ1-1; D is unclear. Trimming removed 10 bases at V and 0 bases at J, with 27 bases between. Germline V lookup: CDR1 SEHNR, CDR2 FQNEAQ (reference sequence). There are 18 residues in the CDR3.